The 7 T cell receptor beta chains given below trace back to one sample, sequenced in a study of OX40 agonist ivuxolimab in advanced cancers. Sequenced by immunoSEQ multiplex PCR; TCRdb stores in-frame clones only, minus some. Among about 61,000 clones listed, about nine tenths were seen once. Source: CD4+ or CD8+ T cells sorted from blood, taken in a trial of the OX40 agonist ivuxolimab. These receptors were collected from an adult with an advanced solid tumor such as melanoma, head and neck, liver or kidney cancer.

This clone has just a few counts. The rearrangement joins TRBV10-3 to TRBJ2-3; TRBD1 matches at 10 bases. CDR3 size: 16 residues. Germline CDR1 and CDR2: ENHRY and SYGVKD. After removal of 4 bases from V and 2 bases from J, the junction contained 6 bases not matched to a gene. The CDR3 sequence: CAISGGTGANTDTQYF. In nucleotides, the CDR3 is TGTGCCATCAGTGGGGGGACAGGGGCCAACACAGATACGCAGTATTTT.

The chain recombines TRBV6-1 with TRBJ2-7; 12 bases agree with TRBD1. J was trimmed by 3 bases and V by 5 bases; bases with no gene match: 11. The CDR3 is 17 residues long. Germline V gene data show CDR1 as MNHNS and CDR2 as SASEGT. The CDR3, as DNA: TGTGCCAGCAGTCAAGGGACAGGGGGCTTCGTACTCTACGAGCAGTACTTC. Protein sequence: CASSQGTGGFVLYEQYF.

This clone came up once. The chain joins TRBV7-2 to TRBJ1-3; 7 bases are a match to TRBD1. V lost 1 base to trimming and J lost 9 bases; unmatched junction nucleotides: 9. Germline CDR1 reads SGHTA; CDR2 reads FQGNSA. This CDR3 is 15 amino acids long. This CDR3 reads CASSLGTGKGSTIYF. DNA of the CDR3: TGTGCCAGCAGCTTAGGGACAGGAAAGGGATCCACCATATATTTT.

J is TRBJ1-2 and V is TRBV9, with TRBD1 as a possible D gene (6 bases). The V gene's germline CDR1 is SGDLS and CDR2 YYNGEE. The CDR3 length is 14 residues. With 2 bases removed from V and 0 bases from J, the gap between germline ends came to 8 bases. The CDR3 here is CASSVGQTNYGYTF. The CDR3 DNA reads TGTGCCAGCAGCGTTGGACAGACTAACTATGGCTACACCTTC.

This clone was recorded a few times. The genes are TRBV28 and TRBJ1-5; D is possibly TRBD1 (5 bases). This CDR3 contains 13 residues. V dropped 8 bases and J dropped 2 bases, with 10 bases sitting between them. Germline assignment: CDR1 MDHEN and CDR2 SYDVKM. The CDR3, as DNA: TGTGCCAGCCTAGGAGGGGGCAATCAGCCCCAGCATTTT. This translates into CASLGGGNQPQHF.

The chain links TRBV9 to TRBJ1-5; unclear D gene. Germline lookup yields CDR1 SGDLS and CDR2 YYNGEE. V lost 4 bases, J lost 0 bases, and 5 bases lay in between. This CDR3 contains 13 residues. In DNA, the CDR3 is TGTGCCAGCAGCTCCCATAGCAATCAGCCCCAGCATTTT. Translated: CASSSHSNQPQHF.

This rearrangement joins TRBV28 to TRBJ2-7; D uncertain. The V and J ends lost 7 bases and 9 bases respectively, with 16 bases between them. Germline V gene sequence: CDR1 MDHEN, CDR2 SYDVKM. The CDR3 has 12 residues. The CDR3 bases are TGTGCCAGCACCACCAACTTTAATTCGCAGTACTTC. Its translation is CASTTNFNSQYF.